This T cell receptor beta chain comes out of a study of blood T cell repertoires in COVID-19. As for the study in general: COVID-19 samples, acute and convalescent, were from the United States, Italy and Spain. Sources were T cells, B-cell-depleted T cells, or PBMCs; the material itself was cDNA or gDNA.

Original processing methods: Counts of nucleated cells, estimated from reference gene primer amplification, were obtained. This table comes from immunoSEQ multiplex PCR, and its TCRdb copy is limited to in-frame clones, with some not included. V and J calls and clone size are copied from that table; D and trimming were computed from the DNA. Of some 78,000 clones in the sample, 85% to 90% were seen once. The CDR3 is 17 amino acids. The V gene end was trimmed by 5 bases and the J gene end by 0 bases; junction bases not matched to a gene: 5. The germline gives CDR1 MDHEN, CDR2 SYDVKM. This sequence was found in a woman at least 80 years old with active or convalescent COVID-19. The chain couples TRBV28 to TRBJ1-6, with 9 nucleotides matching TRBD1. Sequencing input: peripheral blood. The CDR3 loop is CASSPGQGSSYNSPLHF. The DNA for the CDR3 is TGTGCCAGCAGTCCCGGACAGGGGAGCTCCTATAATTCACCCCTCCACTTT.